This TCR beta chain was recorded in a study of T cell repertoires in cytomegalovirus infection. Overall study context: As its CMV epitopes, the study selected recently identified HLA-C-restricted and well-studied HLA-B-restricted targets. Public signatures in TCR beta pointed to CMV infection and matching HLA type. Regarding the study as a whole: Identification of carriers of CMV plus the relevant HLA was achieved through cumulative public TCR beta family frequency.

CDR1 and CDR2 from the germline V gene are SGHDT and YYEEEE. There are 13 residues in the CDR3. V dropped 4 bases and J dropped 7; count of bases not matched to a gene: 6. In TCRdb, the reads were re-called with MiXCR into one record per CDR3 protein. Of 750,000 to 900,000 distinct CDR3 sequences listed, roughly 29% are singletons. In regard to this clonotype: Its target is not known.

The chain combines TRBV5-6 with TRBJ2-7, with TRBD2 matching over 9 bases. The starting material was cultured CD8+ T cells from PBMCs, obtained from culture after CMV antigen stimulation. The clonotype comes from a human donor in good health (CMV status not recorded). Some clones in this sample may be carry-over from other donors' samples. Here the CDR3 DNA reads TGTGCCAGCAGCGGCGGGGGGGCCTGGGAGCAGTACGTC. Its translation: CASSGGGAWEQYV.